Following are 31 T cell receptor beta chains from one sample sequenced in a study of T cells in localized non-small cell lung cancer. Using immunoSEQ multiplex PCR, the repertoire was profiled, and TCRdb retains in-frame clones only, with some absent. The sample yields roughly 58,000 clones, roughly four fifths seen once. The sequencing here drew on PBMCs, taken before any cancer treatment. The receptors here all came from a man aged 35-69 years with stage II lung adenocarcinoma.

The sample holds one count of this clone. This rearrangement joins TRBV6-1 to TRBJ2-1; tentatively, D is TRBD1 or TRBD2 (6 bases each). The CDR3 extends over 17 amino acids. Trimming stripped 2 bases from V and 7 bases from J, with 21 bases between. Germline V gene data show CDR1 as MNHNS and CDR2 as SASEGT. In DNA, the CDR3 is TGTGCCAGCAGTGAACGGCACTCGGGGGCTTGGATGAATGAGCAGTTCTTC. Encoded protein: CASSERHSGAWMNEQFF.

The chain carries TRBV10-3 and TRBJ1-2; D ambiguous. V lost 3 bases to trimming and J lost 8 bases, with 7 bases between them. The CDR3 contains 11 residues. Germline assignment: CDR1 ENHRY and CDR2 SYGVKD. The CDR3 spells CAISDVGGYTF. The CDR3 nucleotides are TGTGCCATCAGTGATGTGGGCGGCTACACCTTC.

CDR3 amino acids: CASSQGQRRTDTQYF. CDR3 sequence (DNA): TGTGCCAGCAGCCAAGGCCAGCGGCGCACAGATACGCAGTATTTT. V and J are TRBV4-2 and TRBJ2-3; D perhaps matches TRBD2 (5 bases). The CDR3 sequence is 15 residues long. The germline V gene has CDR1 LGHNA and CDR2 YNFKEQ. With 1 base removed from V and 1 base from J, the gap between germline ends came to 9 bases.

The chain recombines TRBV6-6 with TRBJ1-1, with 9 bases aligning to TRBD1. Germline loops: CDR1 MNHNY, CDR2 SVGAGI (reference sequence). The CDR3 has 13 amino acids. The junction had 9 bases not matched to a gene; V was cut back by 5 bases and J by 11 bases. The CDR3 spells CASSPKGTGFAFF. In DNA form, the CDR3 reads TGTGCCAGCAGTCCGAAGGGGACAGGGTTTGCTTTCTTT.

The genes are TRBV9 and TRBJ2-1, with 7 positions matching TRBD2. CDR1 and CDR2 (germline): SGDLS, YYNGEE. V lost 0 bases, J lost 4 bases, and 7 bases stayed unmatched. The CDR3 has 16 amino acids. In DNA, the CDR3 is TGTGCCAGCAGCGTAGGGGCGGGAGAAGGATACAATGAGCAGTTCTTC. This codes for CASSVGAGEGYNEQFF.

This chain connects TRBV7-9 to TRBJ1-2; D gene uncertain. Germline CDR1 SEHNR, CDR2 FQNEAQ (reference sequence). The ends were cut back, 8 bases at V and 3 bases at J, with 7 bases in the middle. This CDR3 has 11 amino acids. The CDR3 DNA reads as TGTGCCAGCGGGAGATACTATGGCTACACCTTC. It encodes CASGRYYGYTF.

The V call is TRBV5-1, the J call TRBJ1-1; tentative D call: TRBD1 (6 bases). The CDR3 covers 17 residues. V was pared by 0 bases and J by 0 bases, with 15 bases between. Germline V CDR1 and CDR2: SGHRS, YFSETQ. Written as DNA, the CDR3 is TGCGCCAGCAGCTTGGGTCAGGGGATTGGGCTGAACACTGAAGCTTTCTTT. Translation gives CASSLGQGIGLNTEAFF.

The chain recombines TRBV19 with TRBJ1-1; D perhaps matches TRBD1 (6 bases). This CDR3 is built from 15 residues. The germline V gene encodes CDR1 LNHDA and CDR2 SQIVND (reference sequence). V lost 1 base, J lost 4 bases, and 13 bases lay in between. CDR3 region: CASSIGRGPGTEAFF. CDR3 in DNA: TGTGCCAGTAGTATAGGCCGGGGGCCGGGCACTGAAGCTTTCTTT.

CDR3 residues: CASSLNAAGELFF. The CDR3, as DNA: TGTGCCAGCAGCTTAAATGCGGCCGGGGAGCTGTTTTTT. The chain employs TRBV7-3 and TRBJ2-2; D call uncertain. CDR3 length: 13 amino acids. Trimming stripped 1 base from V and 6 bases from J, with 6 bases between. In germline, CDR1 is SGHTA, CDR2 FQGTGA.

Here the CDR3 reads CASSTTGGYGYTF. CDR3 nucleotides: TGTGCCAGCAGCACTACAGGGGGCTATGGCTACACCTTC. The V gene is TRBV11-2, the J gene TRBJ1-2; 8 nucleotides line up with TRBD1. Unmatched junction bases numbered 3, after V lost 5 bases and J lost 4 bases. From germline, CDR1 is SGHAT and CDR2 FQNNGV. The length of the CDR3 is 13 residues.

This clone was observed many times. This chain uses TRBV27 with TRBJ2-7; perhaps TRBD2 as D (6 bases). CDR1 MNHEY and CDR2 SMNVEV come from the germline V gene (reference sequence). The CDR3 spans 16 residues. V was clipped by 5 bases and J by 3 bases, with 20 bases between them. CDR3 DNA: TGTGCCAGCAGTGGTCCCTGGAGGGCCGGATTCTACGAGCAGTACTTC. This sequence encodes CASSGPWRAGFYEQYF.

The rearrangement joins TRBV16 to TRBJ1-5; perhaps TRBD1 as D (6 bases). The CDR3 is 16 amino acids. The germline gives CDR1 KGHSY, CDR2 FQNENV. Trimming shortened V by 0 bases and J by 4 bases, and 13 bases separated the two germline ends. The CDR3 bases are TGTGCCAGCAGCCAATCGACCAGGGGCCGAAATCAGCCCCAGCATTTT. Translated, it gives CASSQSTRGRNQPQHF.

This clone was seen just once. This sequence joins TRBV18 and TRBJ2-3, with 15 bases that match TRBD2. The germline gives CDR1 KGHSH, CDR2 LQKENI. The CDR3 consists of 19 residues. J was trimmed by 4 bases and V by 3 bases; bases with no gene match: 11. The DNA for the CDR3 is TGTGCCAGCTCACCGACGCCCGGGACTAGCGGGAGGCGGGCAGATACGCAGTATTTT. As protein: CASSPTPGTSGRRADTQYF.

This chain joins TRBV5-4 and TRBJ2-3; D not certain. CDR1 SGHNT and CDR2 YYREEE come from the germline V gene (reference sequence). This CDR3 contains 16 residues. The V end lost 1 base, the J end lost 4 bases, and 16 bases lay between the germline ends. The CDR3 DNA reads TGTGCCAGCAGCTTGTTTTCGGACGGTAGGGCAGATACGCAGTATTTT. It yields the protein CASSLFSDGRADTQYF.

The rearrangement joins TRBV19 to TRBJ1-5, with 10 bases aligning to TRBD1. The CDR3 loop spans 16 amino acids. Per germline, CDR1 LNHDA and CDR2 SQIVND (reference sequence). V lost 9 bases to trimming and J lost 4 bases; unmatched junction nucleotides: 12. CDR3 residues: CASNLSGGQGNQPQHF. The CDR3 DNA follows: TGTGCCAGCAATCTTTCAGGGGGACAGGGGAATCAGCCCCAGCATTTT.

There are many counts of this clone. This chain's CDR3 is CASSTDTGVRYEQYF. The CDR3 DNA sequence: TGTGCCAGCAGTACCGACACAGGGGTACGCTACGAGCAGTACTTC. The chain couples TRBV27 to TRBJ2-7, with 7 nucleotides matching TRBD1. The CDR3 is made up of 15 amino acids. V lost 5 bases to trimming and J lost 3 bases; unmatched junction nucleotides: 10. From germline, CDR1 is MNHEY and CDR2 SMNVEV (reference sequence).

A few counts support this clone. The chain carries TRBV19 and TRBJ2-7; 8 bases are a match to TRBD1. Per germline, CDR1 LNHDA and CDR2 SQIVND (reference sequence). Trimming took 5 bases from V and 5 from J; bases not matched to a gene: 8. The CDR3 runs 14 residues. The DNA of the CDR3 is TGTGCCAGTAGTGGTGGACAGGGTAGTAACGAGCAGTACTTC. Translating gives CASSGGQGSNEQYF.

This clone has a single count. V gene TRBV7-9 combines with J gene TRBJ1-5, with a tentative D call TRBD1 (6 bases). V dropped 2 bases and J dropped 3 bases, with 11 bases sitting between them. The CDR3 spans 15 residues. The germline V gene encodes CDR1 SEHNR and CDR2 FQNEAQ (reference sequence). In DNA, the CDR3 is TGTGCCAGCAGCTTATTCCGGGACAACAATCAGCCCCAGCATTTT. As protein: CASSLFRDNNQPQHF. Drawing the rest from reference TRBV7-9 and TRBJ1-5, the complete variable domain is DTGVSQNPRHKITKRGQNVTFRCDPISEHNRLYWYRQTLGQGPEFLTYFQNEAQLEKSRLLSDRFSAERPKGSFSTLEIQRTEQGDSAMYLCASSLFRDNNQPQHFGDGTRLSIL.

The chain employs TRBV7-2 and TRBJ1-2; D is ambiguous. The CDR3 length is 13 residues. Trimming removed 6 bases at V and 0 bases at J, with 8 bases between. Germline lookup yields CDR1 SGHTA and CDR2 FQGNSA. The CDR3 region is CASSPPSNYGYTF. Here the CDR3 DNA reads TGTGCCAGCAGTCCCCCGTCTAACTATGGCTACACCTTC. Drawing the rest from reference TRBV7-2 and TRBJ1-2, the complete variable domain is GAGVSQSPSNKVTEKGKDVELRCDPISGHTALYWYRQSLGQGLEFLIYFQGNSAPDKSGLPSDRFSAERTGGSVSTLTIQRTQQEDSAVYLCASSPPSNYGYTFGSGTRLTVV.

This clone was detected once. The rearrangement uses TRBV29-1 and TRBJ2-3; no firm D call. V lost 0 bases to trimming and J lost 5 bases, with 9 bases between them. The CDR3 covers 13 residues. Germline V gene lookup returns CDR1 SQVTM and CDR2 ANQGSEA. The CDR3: CSVEEASVDTQYF. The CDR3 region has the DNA TGCAGCGTTGAAGAGGCAAGTGTAGATACGCAGTATTTT.

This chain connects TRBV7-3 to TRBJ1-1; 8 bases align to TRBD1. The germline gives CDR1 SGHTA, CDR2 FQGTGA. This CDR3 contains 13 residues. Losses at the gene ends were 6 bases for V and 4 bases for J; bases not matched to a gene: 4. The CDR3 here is CASSRDRGTEAFF. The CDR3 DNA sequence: TGTGCCAGCAGTCGCGACAGGGGCACTGAAGCTTTCTTT. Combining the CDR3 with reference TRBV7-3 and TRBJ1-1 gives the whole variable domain GAGVSQTPSNKVTEKGKYVELRCDPISGHTALYWYRQSLGQGPEFLIYFQGTGAADDSGLPNDRFFAVRPEGSVSTLKIQRTERGDSAVYLCASSRDRGTEAFFGQGTRLTVV.

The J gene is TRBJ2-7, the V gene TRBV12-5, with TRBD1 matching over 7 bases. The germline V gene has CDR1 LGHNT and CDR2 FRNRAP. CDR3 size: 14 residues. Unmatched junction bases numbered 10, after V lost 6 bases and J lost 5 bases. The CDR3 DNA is TGTGCTAGTGGCTTGACAGGGATGCTAGACGAGCAGTACTTC. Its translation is CASGLTGMLDEQYF.

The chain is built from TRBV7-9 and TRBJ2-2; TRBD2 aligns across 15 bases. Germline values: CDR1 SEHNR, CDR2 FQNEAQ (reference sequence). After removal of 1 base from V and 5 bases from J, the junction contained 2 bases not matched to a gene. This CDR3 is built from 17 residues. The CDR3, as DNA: TGTGCCAGCAGCTTAGACGGACTAGCGGGAGGGACCGGGGAGCTGTTTTTT. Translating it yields CASSLDGLAGGTGELFF.

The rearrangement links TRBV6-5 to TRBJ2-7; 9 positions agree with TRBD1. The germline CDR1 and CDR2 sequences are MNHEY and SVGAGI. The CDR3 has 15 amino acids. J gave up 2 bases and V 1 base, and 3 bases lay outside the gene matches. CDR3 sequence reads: CASSYYTGGTYEQYF. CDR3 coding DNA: TGTGCCAGCAGTTACTATACAGGGGGCACCTACGAGCAGTACTTC.

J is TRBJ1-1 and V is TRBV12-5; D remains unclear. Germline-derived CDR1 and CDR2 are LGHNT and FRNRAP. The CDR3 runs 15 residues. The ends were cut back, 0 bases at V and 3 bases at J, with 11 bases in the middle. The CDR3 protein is CASGLVVGLYTEAFF. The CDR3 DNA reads TGTGCTAGTGGTTTGGTAGTGGGTTTGTACACTGAAGCTTTCTTT.

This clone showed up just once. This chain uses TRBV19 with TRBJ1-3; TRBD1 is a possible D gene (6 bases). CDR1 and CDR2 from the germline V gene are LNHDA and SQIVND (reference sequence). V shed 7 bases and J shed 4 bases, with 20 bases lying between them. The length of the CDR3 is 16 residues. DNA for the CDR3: TGTGCCAGTAAGGACAGTGGGGTGGGCTTCGGAAACACCATATATTTT. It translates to CASKDSGVGFGNTIYF.

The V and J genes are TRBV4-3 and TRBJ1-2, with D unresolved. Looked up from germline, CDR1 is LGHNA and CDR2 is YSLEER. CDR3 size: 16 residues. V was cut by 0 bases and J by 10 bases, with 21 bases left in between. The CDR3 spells CASSQDYRGVYKIYTF. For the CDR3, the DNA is TGCGCCAGCAGCCAAGATTACCGCGGGGTCTATAAAATCTACACCTTC.

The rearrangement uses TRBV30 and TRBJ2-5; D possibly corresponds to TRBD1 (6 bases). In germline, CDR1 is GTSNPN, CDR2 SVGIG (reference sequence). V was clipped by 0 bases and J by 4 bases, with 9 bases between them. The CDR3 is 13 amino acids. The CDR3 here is CAWSVGGRETQYF. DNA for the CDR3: TGTGCCTGGAGTGTAGGGGGAAGAGAGACCCAGTACTTC.

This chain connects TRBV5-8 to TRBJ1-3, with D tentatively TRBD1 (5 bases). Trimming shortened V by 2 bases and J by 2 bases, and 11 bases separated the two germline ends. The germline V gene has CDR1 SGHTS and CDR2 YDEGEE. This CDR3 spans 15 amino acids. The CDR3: CASSFDRSTGNTIYF. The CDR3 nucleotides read TGTGCCAGCAGCTTTGACAGATCTACTGGAAACACCATATATTTT.

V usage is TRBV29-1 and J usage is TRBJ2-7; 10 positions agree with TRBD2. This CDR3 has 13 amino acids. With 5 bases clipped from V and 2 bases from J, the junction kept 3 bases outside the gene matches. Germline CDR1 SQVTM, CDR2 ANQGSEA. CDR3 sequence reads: CSVSSGRAYEQYF. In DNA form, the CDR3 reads TGCAGCGTTTCAAGCGGGAGGGCCTACGAGCAGTACTTC.

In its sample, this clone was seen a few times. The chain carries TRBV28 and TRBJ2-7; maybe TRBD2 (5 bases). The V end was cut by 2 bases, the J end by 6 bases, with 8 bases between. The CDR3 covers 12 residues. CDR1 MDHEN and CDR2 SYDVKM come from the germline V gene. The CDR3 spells CASSLLAAEQYF. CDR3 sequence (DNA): TGTGCCAGCAGTTTACTAGCAGCCGAGCAGTACTTC.